This is a list of T cell receptor beta chains from one sample in a study of identical twins. TCRdb reprocessed the 5' RACE reads via MiXCR and lists one record per CDR3 protein. The table includes fewer than 250,000 distinct CDR3 sequences, less than 9.5% detected once. What was sequenced was memory (CD45RO+) T cells sorted from blood. The receptors here all came from a woman aged 18 to 35 in good health. CDR3s include the opening cysteine and the closing phenylalanine or tryptophan. D genes are given only for firm matches. Clone size appears in some rows only: once, few, many, or a class for an expanded clone.

V gene	J gene	D gene	clone size	CDR3 protein	CDR3 DNA
TRBV18	TRBJ2-7	TRBD1	few	CASSRRDRETYEQYF	TGTGCCAGCTCACGTCGGGACAGGGAGACTTACGAGCAGTACTTC
TRBV3-1	TRBJ2-1	TRBD2	many	CASSAGTSSTDEQFF	TGTGCCAGCAGCGCCGGGACTAGCAGTACGGATGAGCAGTTCTTC
TRBV4-3	TRBJ2-7	TRBD2	many	CASSQEGSGSSYEQYF	TGCGCCAGCAGCCAAGAAGGTAGCGGGAGCTCCTACGAGCAGTACTTC
TRBV24-1	TRBJ2-1	NA	NA	CATSDALAKNEQFF	TGTGCCACCAGTGATGCACTAGCAAAGAATGAGCAGTTCTTC
TRBV27	TRBJ2-1	NA	NA	CASSQGSDEQFF	TGTGCCAGCAGTCAAGGGTCCGATGAGCAGTTCTTC
TRBV5-1	TRBJ1-2	NA	many	CASSGTGQYGYTF	TGCGCCAGCAGCGGTACAGGGCAGTATGGCTACACCTTC
TRBV3-1	TRBJ2-1	TRBD2	few	CASSQVAAGGSNEQFF	TGTGCCAGCAGCCAAGTGGCAGCGGGGGGCTCGAATGAGCAGTTCTTC
TRBV2	TRBJ1-1	NA	NA	CASSDPGERTEAFF	TGTGCCAGCAGTGATCCAGGGGAGCGAACTGAAGCTTTCTTT
TRBV6-1	TRBJ2-7	NA	few	CASILDEPYEQYF	TGTGCCAGCATACTGGATGAACCCTACGAGCAGTACTTC
TRBV20-1	TRBJ1-2	TRBD1	NA	CSALDRAYGYTF	TGCAGTGCCCTAGACAGGGCCTATGGCTACACCTTC
TRBV7-9	TRBJ2-7	TRBD2	few	CASSFSERDSYEQYF	TGTGCCAGCAGCTTCAGCGAGCGGGACTCCTACGAGCAGTACTTC
TRBV6-5	TRBJ2-3	TRBD1	few	CASSSRQGGPDTQYF	TGTGCCAGCAGTTCCCGACAGGGTGGCCCAGATACGCAGTATTTT
TRBV12-3/TRBV12-4	TRBJ1-1	NA	many	CASSSPRLNTEAFF	TGTGCCAGCAGTTCGCCCCGGTTGAACACTGAAGCTTTCTTT
TRBV7-9	TRBJ2-7	NA	NA	CASSLGLTGQYF	TGTGCCAGCAGCTTAGGACTAACGGGGCAGTACTTC
TRBV20-1	TRBJ2-1	TRBD2	few	CSAEPKESGRAQFF	TGCAGTGCTGAGCCAAAAGAAAGCGGGAGGGCCCAGTTCTTC
TRBV20-1	TRBJ2-7	NA	few	CSASSREISYEQYF	TGCAGTGCTAGCTCCCGGGAGATCTCCTACGAGCAGTACTTC
TRBV10-3	TRBJ1-5	NA	few	CAISEYEQPQHF	TGTGCCATCAGTGAGTATGAGCAGCCCCAGCATTTT